A single sample is the source of the 26 T cell receptor beta chains below, sequenced in a study of T-cell reconstitution after alpha-beta-depleted transplantation in children. A library of TCRbeta sequences, prepared with unique molecular identifiers, was generated. MiXCR was run by TCRdb on the PCR reads, yielding one entry per CDR3 protein. The sample lists some 640,000 distinct CDR3 sequences, approximately 15% seen once, with 0.85% to 1.3% in the top ten. Sequenced material: PBMCs from the stem cell graft donor, taken from the stem cell graft. The receptors come from a human donor who donated a stem cell graft to a child with acute myeloid leukemia.

This clonotype has at least ten counts. The chain combines TRBV15 with TRBJ1-5; no clear D. Germline V lookup: CDR1 LNHNV, CDR2 YYDKDF (reference sequence). The CDR3 consists of 16 residues. V lost 0 bases to trimming and J lost 5 bases, with 14 bases between them. CDR3 in DNA: TGTGCCACCAGCAGAGAAGTCATACGGATCGATCAGCCCCAGCATTTT. As protein: CATSREVIRIDQPQHF.

This clonotype was observed at least ten times. The chain employs TRBV20-1 and TRBJ2-1; tentative D call: TRBD2 (5 bases). Trimming took 0 bases from V and 9 from J, leaving 9 bases between them. Germline V lookup: CDR1 DFQATT, CDR2 SNEGSKA (reference sequence). The CDR3 consists of 12 residues. The DNA of the CDR3 is TGCAGTGCTAGAGATATAGGAGGTGAGCAGTTCTTC. It specifies CSARDIGGEQFF.

The rearrangement uses TRBV11-2 and TRBJ1-3; no definite D call. Germline loops: CDR1 SGHAT, CDR2 FQNNGV. The CDR3 runs 14 residues. The germline V and J ends were trimmed by 5 bases and 3 bases, with 11 bases remaining between them. CDR3 DNA sequence: TGTGCCAGCAGCCCCGGTGGCGGTGGAAACACCATATATTTT. It translates to CASSPGGGGNTIYF.

There are a few counts of this clonotype. V gene TRBV7-2 combines with J gene TRBJ2-7; D not resolved. The CDR3 has 15 amino acids. Germline CDR1 reads SGHTA; CDR2 reads FQGNSA. V was shortened by 5 bases and J by 2 bases, with 16 bases between the two germline ends. Here the CDR3 reads CASSNPEEPPYEQYF. For the CDR3, the DNA is TGTGCCAGCAGCAACCCAGAGGAGCCTCCCTACGAGCAGTACTTC.

The chain is built from TRBV7-2 and TRBJ1-1, with TRBD1 identical over 8 bases. This CDR3 contains 16 residues. J was trimmed by 1 base and V by 4 bases; bases with no gene match: 8. Germline lookup yields CDR1 SGHTA and CDR2 FQGNSA. This CDR3 reads CASSSAGRGRNTEAFF. The CDR3, as DNA: TGTGCCAGCAGCTCCGCGGGCAGGGGGCGGAACACTGAAGCTTTCTTT.

This clonotype was observed a handful of times. The CDR3 protein is CSVPGDRVDHEQYF. Written as DNA, the CDR3 is TGCAGCGTCCCCGGGGACAGGGTGGACCACGAGCAGTACTTC. The chain is built from TRBV29-1 and TRBJ2-7; 9 bases map to TRBD1. The length of the CDR3 is 14 residues. CDR1 and CDR2 (germline): SQVTM, ANQGSEA. The J segment lost 5 bases and the V segment lost 6 bases, leaving 11 bases of the junction unmatched.

Of note for this clonotype: This may arise from a read error, as a much more abundant clone is one base away. The CDR3 loop is CSARAGNTGEKLFF. The DNA of the CDR3 is TGCAGTGCTAGAGCGGGGAACACTGGTGAAAAACTGTTTTTT. V usage is TRBV20-1 and J usage is TRBJ1-4, with D hard to call. CDR1 and CDR2 (germline): DFQATT, SNEGSKA (reference sequence). V lost 1 base and J 7 bases, leaving 13 bases between the germline ends. The CDR3 has 14 residues.

This clonotype was observed at least ten times. The chain links TRBV20-1 to TRBJ2-7, with 12 bases fitting TRBD1. CDR1 and CDR2 from the germline V gene are DFQATT and SNEGSKA (reference sequence). This CDR3 contains 13 residues. J was trimmed by 6 bases and V by 6 bases; bases with no gene match: 6. The CDR3 nucleotides read TGCAGTGCGCGGGACAGGGGGCGAAGCGAGCAGTACTTC. Its protein is CSARDRGRSEQYF.

The chain links TRBV9 to TRBJ2-1; TRBD2 aligns across 7 bases. V gave up 1 base and J gave up 10 bases; unmatched junction bases: 20. The CDR3 contains 18 residues. Germline loops: CDR1 SGDLS, CDR2 YYNGEE. The CDR3 protein is CASSVSGGGDSTTREQFF. The CDR3, as DNA: TGTGCCAGCAGCGTAAGTGGCGGGGGAGACTCTACAACGAGGGAGCAGTTCTTC.

Ten or more counts support this clonotype. The chain employs TRBV20-1 and TRBJ1-2, with TRBD1 matching 8 bases. Germline V lookup: CDR1 DFQATT, CDR2 SNEGSKA (reference sequence). The CDR3 runs 14 residues. The CDR3 region has the DNA TGCAGGGCTTTCCCAGGGGGCTCGAACTATGGCTACACCTTC. It is translated as CRAFPGGSNYGYTF.

There are a few counts of this clonotype. The CDR3 protein is CSAIPSLGFDEQFF. In DNA form, the CDR3 reads TGCAGTGCGATCCCCTCTTTGGGGTTCGATGAGCAGTTCTTC. The chain employs TRBV20-1 and TRBJ2-1, with D hard to call. There are 14 residues in the CDR3. CDR1 DFQATT and CDR2 SNEGSKA come from the germline V gene (reference sequence). V was cut by 6 bases and J by 8 bases, with 20 bases left in between.

This clonotype was picked up a small number of times. The chain recombines TRBV7-2 with TRBJ2-2; no reliable D call. Germline V lookup: CDR1 SGHTA, CDR2 FQGNSA. There are 14 residues in the CDR3. V lost 5 bases and J lost 5, with 12 bases in between. CDR3: CASSQFLVTGELFF. CDR3 DNA: TGTGCCAGCAGCCAATTCCTAGTGACCGGGGAGCTGTTTTTT.

This clonotype was seen only a few times. This chain joins TRBV7-2 and TRBJ2-3; 7 bases are shared with TRBD2. After removal of 2 bases from V and 2 bases from J, the junction contained 7 bases not matched to a gene. The CDR3 consists of 16 residues. CDR1 SGHTA and CDR2 FQGNSA come from the germline V gene. In nucleotides, the CDR3 is TGTGCCAGCAGCTTATCTATCGCGGGGGTCACAGATACGCAGTATTTT. Translating it yields CASSLSIAGVTDTQYF. The full variable domain, rest sourced from reference TRBV7-2 and TRBJ2-3, is GAGVSQSPSNKVTEKGKDVELRCDPISGHTALYWYRQSLGQGLEFLIYFQGNSAPDKSGLPSDRFSAERTGGSVSTLTIQRTQQEDSAVYLCASSLSIAGVTDTQYFGPGTRLTVL.

This clonotype has ten or more counts. The chain joins TRBV20-1 to TRBJ2-7; 8 bases align to TRBD2. CDR1 and CDR2 from the germline V gene are DFQATT and SNEGSKA (reference sequence). V was clipped by 5 bases and J by 1 base; unmatched bases: 10. The CDR3 consists of 15 residues. The CDR3 DNA reads as TGCAGTGCTCCCGAGATACCGGGGGGGTCCTACGAGCAGTACTTC. Its protein is CSAPEIPGGSYEQYF.

The rearrangement links TRBV7-9 to TRBJ1-1; D is perhaps TRBD1 (5 bases). This CDR3 contains 14 residues. Germline V gives CDR1 SEHNR, CDR2 FQNEAQ (reference sequence). V was clipped by 4 bases and J by 1 base, with 10 bases between them. The CDR3 DNA reads as TGTGCCAGCAGCTGGCAGGGCTCGAACACTGAAGCTTTCTTT. Amino acid sequence: CASSWQGSNTEAFF.

This clonotype showed up many times. This chain joins TRBV6-1 and TRBJ2-7; D may be TRBD2 (6 bases). The CDR3 has 13 amino acids. V dropped 8 bases and J dropped 3 bases, with 14 bases sitting between them. Germline loops: CDR1 MNHNS, CDR2 SASEGT. The CDR3 DNA is TGTGCCAGCCATGGGGAGGCCTTCTACGAGCAGTACTTC. As protein: CASHGEAFYEQYF.

The rearrangement uses TRBV10-3 and TRBJ1-4; tentatively, D is TRBD1 (5 bases). CDR1 is ENHRY, CDR2 SYGVKD, per germline. The CDR3 loop spans 14 amino acids. V was cut by 5 bases and J by 3 bases, with 10 bases left in between. CDR3 nucleotides: TGTGCCATCAGTAGCCAGGGCGCTAATGAAAAACTGTTTTTT. Translation: CAISSQGANEKLFF.

Many counts were recorded for this clonotype. This chain links TRBV20-1 with TRBJ1-6; 9 bases line up with TRBD1. Trimming removed 2 bases from V and 0 bases from J; junction bases left unmatched: 11. Germline CDR1 DFQATT, CDR2 SNEGSKA (reference sequence). This CDR3 contains 19 residues. The CDR3 nucleotides read TGCAGTGCTAGACCCCCATCCGGGACAGGGAGCTCCTATAATTCACCCCTCCACTTT. Its translation is CSARPPSGTGSSYNSPLHF.

This chain uses TRBV11-1 with TRBJ2-7, with a tentative D call TRBD2 (6 bases). Germline lookup yields CDR1 SGHAT and CDR2 FQDESV (reference sequence). V was trimmed by 4 bases and J by 3 bases, leaving 10 bases between them. This CDR3 spans 13 amino acids. CDR3 DNA: TGTGCCAGCAGCTATGCGGACTACTACGAGCAGTACTTC. The encoded protein is CASSYADYYEQYF. Together with reference TRBV11-1 and TRBJ2-7, the CDR3 gives the full variable domain: EAEVAQSPRYKITEKSQAVAFWCDPISGHATLYWYRQILGQGPELLVQFQDESVVDDSQLPKDRFSAERLKGVDSTLKIQPAELGDSAMYLCASSYADYYEQYFGPGTRLTVT.

The sample holds many counts of this clonotype. V and J are TRBV20-1 and TRBJ2-7; either TRBD1 or TRBD2 may supply D (5 bases each). The length of the CDR3 is 15 residues. Trimming pared 3 bases from V and 0 bases from J, leaving 15 bases between. The V gene's germline CDR1 is DFQATT and CDR2 SNEGSKA (reference sequence). The CDR3 loop reads CSASHGAASSYEQYF. CDR3 in DNA: TGCAGTGCTAGTCACGGGGCGGCCTCCTCCTACGAGCAGTACTTC.

This clonotype showed up just a few times. The V call is TRBV20-1, the J call TRBJ1-1; no clear D gene. This CDR3 comprises 10 residues. Germline CDR1 DFQATT, CDR2 SNEGSKA (reference sequence). V lost 4 bases, J lost 7 bases, and 7 bases lay in between. CDR3 nucleotide sequence: TGCAGTGCTATAGAGCTTGAAGCTTTCTTT. Translating it yields CSAIELEAFF.

This clonotype was seen repeatedly, ten times or more. The CDR3 sequence is CSARALGGTEAFF. The CDR3 coding sequence is TGCAGTGCTAGAGCCCTGGGGGGTACTGAAGCTTTCTTT. This chain connects TRBV20-1 to TRBJ1-1; weak D call: TRBD1 (5 bases). With 1 base removed from V and 5 bases from J, the gap between germline ends came to 11 bases. The CDR3 runs 13 residues. Germline V gives CDR1 DFQATT, CDR2 SNEGSKA (reference sequence).

This chain joins TRBV29-1 and TRBJ2-3, with 10 bases that match TRBD2. V dropped 4 bases and J dropped 5; count of bases not matched to a gene: 9. The CDR3 extends over 15 amino acids. The germline gives CDR1 SQVTM, CDR2 ANQGSEA. CDR3: CSVVPLAGEVDTQYF. The DNA for the CDR3 is TGCAGCGTTGTACCCCTAGCGGGGGAGGTAGATACGCAGTATTTT.

This clonotype turned up a few times. The chain carries TRBV11-2 and TRBJ2-7, with D uncertain. There are 12 residues in the CDR3. CDR1 SGHAT and CDR2 FQNNGV come from the germline V gene. The V and J ends lost 2 bases and 7 bases respectively, with 9 bases between them. In DNA, the CDR3 is TGTGCCAGCAGCTTATCCGCGCGAGAGCAGTACTTC. It yields the protein CASSLSAREQYF.

This clonotype was found a few times. CDR3 coding DNA: TGTGCCACCAACCGTGGGAACACTGAAGCTTTCTTT. Amino acids: CATNRGNTEAFF. This chain joins TRBV13 and TRBJ1-1; D is ambiguous. Germline V gene sequence: CDR1 PRHDT, CDR2 FYEKMQ (reference sequence). The V and J ends lost 10 bases and 1 base respectively, with 10 bases between them. The length of the CDR3 is 12 residues. Based on the CDR3 plus reference TRBV13 and TRBJ1-1, the full variable domain is AAGVIQSPRHLIKEKRETATLKCYPIPRHDTVYWYQQGPGQDPQFLISFYEKMQSDKGSIPDRFSAQQFSDYHSELNMSSLELGDSALYFCATNRGNTEAFFGQGTRLTVV.

This clonotype has ten or more counts. The chain joins TRBV20-1 to TRBJ1-2; D is possibly TRBD1 (5 bases). Trimming took 4 bases from V and 5 from J, leaving 14 bases between them. This CDR3 contains 13 residues. CDR1 DFQATT and CDR2 SNEGSKA come from the germline V gene (reference sequence). This CDR3 reads CSATRAVGYGYTF. In nucleotides, the CDR3 is TGCAGTGCTACCAGGGCCGTGGGGTATGGCTACACCTTC.